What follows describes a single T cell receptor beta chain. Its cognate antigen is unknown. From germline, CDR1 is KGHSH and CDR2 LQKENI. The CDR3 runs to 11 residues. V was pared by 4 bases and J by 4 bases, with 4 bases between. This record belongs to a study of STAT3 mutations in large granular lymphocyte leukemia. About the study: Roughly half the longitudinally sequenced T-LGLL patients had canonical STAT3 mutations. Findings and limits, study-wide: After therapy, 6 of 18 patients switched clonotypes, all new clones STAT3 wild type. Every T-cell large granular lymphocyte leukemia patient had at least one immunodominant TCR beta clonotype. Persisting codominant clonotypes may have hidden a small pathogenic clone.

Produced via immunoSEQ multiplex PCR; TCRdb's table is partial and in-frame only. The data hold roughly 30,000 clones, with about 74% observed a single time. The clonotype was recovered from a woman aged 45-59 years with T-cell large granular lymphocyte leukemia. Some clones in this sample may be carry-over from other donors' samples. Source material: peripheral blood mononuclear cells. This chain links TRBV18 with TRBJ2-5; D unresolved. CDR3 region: CASSLTETQYF. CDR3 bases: TGTGCCAGCTCACTCACAGAGACCCAGTACTTC.